This T cell receptor (beta chain) was recovered during a study of control samples from healthy donors and cancer patients. This CDR3 is built from 15 residues. Germline V gene sequence: CDR1 SGHTA, CDR2 FQGNSA. Trimming removed 1 base from V and 6 bases from J, with 12 bases in between. Repertoires were generated with immunoSEQ multiplex PCR, while TCRdb's copy carries only in-frame clones and drops some. The repertoire holds about 61,000 clones, with 90% as singletons. This clone has just one count. Material: PBMCs. The J gene is TRBJ2-2, the V gene TRBV7-2; D perhaps matches TRBD2 (6 bases). The TCR originated in a man in his sixties with colorectal cancer. This chain's CDR3 is CASSLGIGGSGELFF. The DNA for the CDR3 is TGTGCCAGCAGCTTAGGGATAGGAGGGTCCGGGGAGCTGTTTTTT.